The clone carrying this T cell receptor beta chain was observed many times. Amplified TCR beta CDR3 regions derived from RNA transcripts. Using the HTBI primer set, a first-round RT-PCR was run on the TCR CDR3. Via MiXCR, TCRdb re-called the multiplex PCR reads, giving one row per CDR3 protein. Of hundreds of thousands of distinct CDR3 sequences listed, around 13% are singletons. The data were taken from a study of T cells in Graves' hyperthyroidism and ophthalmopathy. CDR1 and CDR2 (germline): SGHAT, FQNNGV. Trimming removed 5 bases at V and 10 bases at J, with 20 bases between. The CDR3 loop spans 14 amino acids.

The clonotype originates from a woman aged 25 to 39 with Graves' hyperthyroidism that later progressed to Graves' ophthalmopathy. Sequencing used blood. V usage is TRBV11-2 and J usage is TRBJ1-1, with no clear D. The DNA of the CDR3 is TGTGCCAGCAGCCCGTACGGACCCCTTGCGGCAGCTTTCTTT. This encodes CASSPYGPLAAAFF.